The 16 T cell receptor beta chains below come from one sample, sequenced in a study of shared clonotypes between healthy human individuals (dated by TCRdb to 2018 to 2020). Receptor amplification or capture employed the immunoSEQ multiplex PCR assay. In its TCRdb copy, this immuneACCESS table keeps in-frame sequences only and misses some clones. Where compared with another copy, unresolved V genes explain less than half of these, and the others have no known cause. Counted in this sample were more than 1.2 million clones; about 98.5% of them appeared once. Of the sample, 0.36% is held by the ten largest clones. Sequenced sample: naive CD4+ T cells sorted from blood. The cell subset or site label corresponds to: CD45RA+ positively selected. The receptors originated from a man aged 25 to 40 in good health.

Concerning this clone: At the DNA level, this CDR3 is encoded by other sequences in the same sample as well. The V call is TRBV18, the J call TRBJ2-3; D is unclear. In germline, CDR1 is KGHSH, CDR2 LQKENI. Trimming pared 1 base from V and 1 base from J, leaving 6 bases between. The CDR3 covers 14 residues. The CDR3 spells CASSPLSGTDTQYF. The CDR3 DNA reads as TGTGCCAGCTCACCACTCTCCGGCACAGATACGCAGTATTTT.

The rearrangement links TRBV9 to TRBJ2-7, with 9 positions matching TRBD2. In germline, CDR1 is SGDLS, CDR2 YYNGEE. The CDR3 contains 16 residues. With V trimmed by 0 bases and J by 2 bases, 6 bases remained unmatched. The CDR3 loop is CASSVAPTSGTYEQYF. The CDR3 DNA sequence: TGTGCCAGCAGCGTAGCTCCGACTAGCGGAACCTACGAGCAGTACTTC. The variable domain in full, completed from reference TRBV9 and TRBJ2-7, reads DSGVTQTPKHLITATGQRVTLRCSPRSGDLSVYWYQQSLDQGLQFLIQYYNGEERAKGNILERFSAQQFPDLHSELNLSSLELGDSALYFCASSVAPTSGTYEQYFGPGTRLTVT.

This clone was seen only once. The chain joins TRBV10-3 to TRBJ2-1; D is undetermined. V was clipped by 1 base and J by 5 bases, with 9 bases between them. The CDR3 extends over 14 amino acids. Germline assignment: CDR1 ENHRY and CDR2 SYGVKD. In nucleotides, the CDR3 is TGTGCCATCAGTGAGTATGGGCCGGACAATGAGCAGTTCTTC. Translated, it gives CAISEYGPDNEQFF.

The chain employs TRBV11-2 and TRBJ1-1; D gene unclear. The CDR3 is 12 residues long. The germline CDR1 and CDR2 sequences are SGHAT and FQNNGV. The V end lost 3 bases, the J end lost 2 bases, and 4 bases lay between the germline ends. The DNA of the CDR3 is TGTGCCAGCAGCTTGGAAAACACTGAAGCTTTCTTT. Protein product: CASSLENTEAFF. The full variable domain, its missing parts supplied by reference TRBV11-2 and TRBJ1-1, is EAGVAQSPRYKIIEKRQSVAFWCNPISGHATLYWYQQILGQGPKLLIQFQNNGVVDDSQLPKDRFSAERLKGVDSTLKIQPAKLEDSAVYLCASSLENTEAFFGQGTRLTVV.

The V call is TRBV6-5, the J call TRBJ2-7; 7 bases fit TRBD1. The trim removed 1 base at V and 7 bases at J, leaving 13 bases unmatched. Germline values: CDR1 MNHEY, CDR2 SVGAGI. The CDR3 is 16 residues long. DNA of the CDR3: TGTGCCAGCAGTTACTTAACAGGGCAGGGGGTTAATGAGCAGTACTTC. Protein: CASSYLTGQGVNEQYF.

The chain is built from TRBV28 and TRBJ2-7; D could derive from TRBD1 or TRBD2 (7 bases each). The CDR3 totals 15 residues. Trimming removed 6 bases from V and 4 bases from J, with 19 bases in between. CDR1 is MDHEN and CDR2 is SYDVKM in the germline V gene. The CDR3 here is CASSLGGGGPYEQYF. CDR3 DNA: TGTGCCAGCAGCTTAGGGGGAGGGGGCCCATACGAGCAGTACTTC.

The chain links TRBV27 to TRBJ2-7; 10 nucleotides match TRBD2. The CDR3 extends over 16 amino acids. Looked up from germline, CDR1 is MNHEY and CDR2 is SMNVEV (reference sequence). V shed 2 bases, J shed 6 bases, and the junction held 10 bases outside the gene matches. The CDR3 reads CASSLGPLAGVFEQYF. CDR3 nucleotides: TGTGCCAGCAGTTTAGGTCCTCTAGCGGGAGTCTTCGAGCAGTACTTC.

The chain carries TRBV2 and TRBJ1-5; D is perhaps TRBD1 (5 bases). CDR3 length equals 14 residues. Germline lookup yields CDR1 SNHLY and CDR2 FYNNEI. The germline V and J ends were trimmed by 7 bases and 2 bases, with 12 bases remaining between them. The CDR3 nucleotides read TGTGCCAGCAAGGCGGGCAGGGGCAATCAGCCCCAGCATTTT. This gives the protein CASKAGRGNQPQHF.

This sequence joins TRBV18 and TRBJ2-1, with D unclear. There are 15 residues in the CDR3. V lost 5 bases, J lost 6 bases, and 17 bases lay in between. Germline lookup yields CDR1 KGHSH and CDR2 LQKENI. For the CDR3, the DNA is TGTGCCAGCTCATCGAAGGGTAAGATTGGCAATGAGCAGTTCTTC. Translated: CASSSKGKIGNEQFF. Full variable domain (missing parts from reference TRBV18 and TRBJ2-1): NAGVMQNPRHLVRRRGQEARLRCSPMKGHSHVYWYRQLPEEGLKFMVYLQKENIIDESGMPKERFSAEFPKEGPSILRIQQVVRGDSAAYFCASSSKGKIGNEQFFGPGTRLTVL.

The sample holds a few counts of this clone. This chain connects TRBV27 to TRBJ2-7; a weak D match, TRBD1 (6 bases). CDR3 length: 14 residues. Trimming removed 2 bases from V and 3 bases from J, with 11 bases in between. CDR1 and CDR2 from the germline V gene are MNHEY and SMNVEV (reference sequence). The CDR3 here is CASSLGGTYYEQYF. CDR3 in DNA: TGTGCCAGCAGTTTAGGTGGGACATACTACGAGCAGTACTTC.

The chain joins TRBV6-6 to TRBJ2-4; D gene ambiguous. The CDR3 has 14 residues. V lost 0 bases, J lost 7 bases, and 10 bases lay in between. Germline V gives CDR1 MNHNY, CDR2 SVGAGI (reference sequence). The CDR3 reads CASSYSRGGNIQYF. The CDR3, as DNA: TGTGCCAGCAGTTACTCTAGAGGTGGCAACATTCAGTACTTC.

This chain joins TRBV9 and TRBJ1-1; D is perhaps TRBD1 (5 bases). Trimming shortened V by 4 bases and J by 7 bases, and 17 bases separated the two germline ends. There are 14 residues in the CDR3. Germline CDR1 and CDR2: SGDLS and YYNGEE. CDR3 DNA sequence: TGTGCCAGCAGCCCGAGGGAAGGGACCATTGAAGCTTTCTTT. Translating it yields CASSPREGTIEAFF.

This clone was seen once. V gene TRBV7-9 combines with J gene TRBJ2-2; 11 nucleotides line up with TRBD1. The germline CDR1 and CDR2 sequences are SEHNR and FQNEAQ (reference sequence). The CDR3 contains 14 residues. Unmatched junction bases numbered 4, after V lost 5 bases and J lost 8 bases. CDR3 coding DNA: TGTGCCAGCAGCGCGGACAGGGGGCTGGGGGAGCTGTTTTTT. This sequence encodes CASSADRGLGELFF.

The chain uses TRBV7-2 and TRBJ2-7, with D unresolved. Trimming shortened V by 1 base and J by 0 bases, and 13 bases separated the two germline ends. Germline loops: CDR1 SGHTA, CDR2 FQGNSA. The CDR3 length is 16 residues. CDR3 nucleotide sequence: TGTGCCAGCAGCTTAGGTGTGTCGACCCTCTCCTACGAGCAGTACTTC. It yields the protein CASSLGVSTLSYEQYF.

This sequence joins TRBV5-6 and TRBJ1-1, with 8 bases lining up with TRBD1. Germline values: CDR1 SGHDT, CDR2 YYEEEE. V lost 4 bases, J lost 1 base, and 9 bases stayed unmatched. The CDR3 sequence is 16 residues long. Here the CDR3 reads CASSRGLDRGNTEAFF. CDR3 nucleotide sequence: TGTGCCAGCAGCCGGGGCCTAGACAGGGGGAACACTGAAGCTTTCTTT. The full variable domain, its missing parts supplied by reference TRBV5-6 and TRBJ1-1, is DAGVTQSPTHLIKTRGQQVTLRCSPKSGHDTVSWYQQALGQGPQFIFQYYEEEERQRGNFPDRFSGHQFPNYSSELNVNALLLGDSALYLCASSRGLDRGNTEAFFGQGTRLTVV.

The chain couples TRBV7-9 to TRBJ1-1, with D perhaps TRBD1 (5 bases). Trimming removed 1 base at V and 1 base at J, with 16 bases between. Germline-derived CDR1 and CDR2 are SEHNR and FQNEAQ (reference sequence). The CDR3 runs to 17 residues. CDR3 nucleotides: TGTGCCAGCAGCTTAGATCTAGGGGCGAGGTCGAACACTGAAGCTTTCTTT. Its translation: CASSLDLGARSNTEAFF. The full variable domain, in which reference TRBV7-9 and TRBJ1-1 provide the parts outside the CDR3, is DTGVSQNPRHKITKRGQNVTFRCDPISEHNRLYWYRQTLGQGPEFLTYFQNEAQLEKSRLLSDRFSAERPKGSFSTLEIQRTEQGDSAMYLCASSLDLGARSNTEAFFGQGTRLTVV.